This note documents a single TCR beta chain sequence. The antigen is not known. This specimen comes from a study of T cells in Graves' hyperthyroidism and ophthalmopathy. Amplification yielded TCR beta CDR3 regions, with RNA transcripts as the source. The HTBI primer set served for first-round RT-PCR of the TCR CDR3. TCRdb reanalysed the multiplex PCR reads using MiXCR and keeps one entry per CDR3 protein. The data show 340,000 or so distinct CDR3 sequences, 18% seen once. Overall study findings and caveats: Most expanded thyroid clonotypes above 0.001 also appeared in blood. A model of 13 V-J pairs discriminated ophthalmopathy from stable hyperthyroidism.

There are 16 residues in the CDR3. V was cut by 4 bases and J by 4 bases, with 16 bases left in between. Germline lookup yields CDR1 SGHTA and CDR2 FQGTGA. This sequence originates from a woman in her forties or fifties with Graves' hyperthyroidism. The chain links TRBV7-3 to TRBJ2-2, with D perhaps TRBD1 or TRBD2 (6 bases each). The sequenced sample consisted of blood. The CDR3 DNA reads as TGTGCCAGCAGCTCCAATTCCGGAGGGGGCACCGGGGAGCTGTTTTTT. Translated, it gives CASSSNSGGGTGELFF.